This TCR beta chain was captured by sequencing in a study of T cells in Graves' hyperthyroidism and ophthalmopathy. The table lists this clonotype with many counts. Germline V lookup: CDR1 SGHTA, CDR2 FQGTGA. V was shortened by 1 base and J by 6 bases, with 23 bases between the two germline ends. This CDR3 contains 18 residues. Using RNA transcripts as the source, TCR beta CDR3 regions were amplified. An initial round of RT-PCR targeting the TCR CDR3 relied on the HTBI primer set. Each CDR3 protein is one row after TCRdb ran MiXCR on the multiplex PCR reads. The sample lists roughly 650,000 distinct CDR3 sequences; more than 15% were seen once.

The receptor's source is a middle-aged woman with Graves' ophthalmopathy. The sequencing input was blood. The gene calls are TRBV7-3 and TRBJ2-3, with TRBD2 as a possible D gene (6 bases). In nucleotides, the CDR3 is TGTGCCAGCAGCTTAATCTTGCGTAGCGGACCTAGATTGGATACGCAGTATTTT. It yields the protein CASSLILRSGPRLDTQYF.